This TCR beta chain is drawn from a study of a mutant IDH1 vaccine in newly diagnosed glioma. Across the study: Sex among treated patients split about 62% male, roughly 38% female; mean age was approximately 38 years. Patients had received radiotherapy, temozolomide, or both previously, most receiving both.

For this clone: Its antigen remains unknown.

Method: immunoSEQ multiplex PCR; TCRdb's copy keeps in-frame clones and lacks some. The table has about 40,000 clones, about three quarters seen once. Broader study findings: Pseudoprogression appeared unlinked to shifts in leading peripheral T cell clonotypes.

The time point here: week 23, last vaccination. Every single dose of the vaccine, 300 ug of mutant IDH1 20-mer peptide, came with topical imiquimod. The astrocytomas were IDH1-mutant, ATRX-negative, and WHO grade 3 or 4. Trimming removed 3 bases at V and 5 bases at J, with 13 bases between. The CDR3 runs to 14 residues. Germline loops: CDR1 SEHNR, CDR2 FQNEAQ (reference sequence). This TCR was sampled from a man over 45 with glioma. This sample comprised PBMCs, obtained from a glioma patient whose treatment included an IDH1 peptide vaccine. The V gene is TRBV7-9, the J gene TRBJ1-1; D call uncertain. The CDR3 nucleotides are TGTGCCAGCAGCTTGACCCTTGGAGGGACTGAAGCTTTCTTT. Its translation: CASSLTLGGTEAFF. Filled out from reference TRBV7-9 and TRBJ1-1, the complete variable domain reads DTGVSQNPRHKITKRGQNVTFRCDPISEHNRLYWYRQTLGQGPEFLTYFQNEAQLEKSRLLSDRFSAERPKGSFSTLEIQRTEQGDSAMYLCASSLTLGGTEAFFGQGTRLTVV.